Here is one TCR beta chain with its context. Its matching antigen is unknown. The junction does not match germline at one end; this may be a read error. Germline V lookup: CDR1 ENHRY, CDR2 SYGVKD. This CDR3 is 17 amino acids long. Template material for amplifying TCR beta CDR3 regions consisted of RNA transcripts. Researchers ran a first-round RT-PCR on the TCR CDR3 using the HTBI primer set. TCRdb processed the multiplex PCR reads anew with MiXCR; each CDR3 protein has one entry. The sample lists approximately 560,000 distinct CDR3 sequences; approximately 44% were seen once. This record comes from a study of T cells in Graves' hyperthyroidism and ophthalmopathy. Study-wide results and caveats: The model's output predicted ophthalmopathy at a median of roughly 6 months prior to onset.

V gene TRBV10-3 combines with J gene TRBJ1-5; TRBD2 matches at 10 bases. The J call may be faulty, since TRBJ2-3 better matches the DNA end. Sequencing was carried out using peripheral blood or thyroid tissue (not recorded which). The receptor was derived from a woman aged 18-29 years with Graves' hyperthyroidism. CDR3 in amino acids: CATSDPRAGGPTDTQYF. The CDR3 DNA reads TGTGCCACCAGTGACCCCCGAGCGGGAGGGCCCACAGATACGCAGTATTTT.